These 13 T cell receptor beta chains originate from one sample sequenced in a study of shared clonotypes between healthy human individuals. Clones were sequenced by immunoSEQ multiplex PCR, and TCRdb holds only the in-frame ones, with some missing. The sample lists about 1.5 million clones, approximately 98% occurring once. What was sequenced was naive CD4+ T cells sorted from blood. The subset denotes: CD45RA+ positively selected. The receptors derive from a man aged 25 to 40 in good health.

A single count supports this clone. Other DNA sequences of this sample code for an identical CDR3. This chain uses TRBV5-1 with TRBJ2-2; 14 nucleotides agree with TRBD2. CDR3 length: 16 residues. V shed 4 bases, J shed 7 bases, and the junction held 6 bases outside the gene matches. CDR1 and CDR2 (germline): SGHRS, YFSETQ. The CDR3 protein is CASSPGLAGVVGELFF. CDR3 sequence (DNA): TGCGCCAGCAGCCCGGGACTAGCGGGAGTGGTCGGGGAGCTGTTTTTT.

To note about this clone: The same CDR3 arises from other DNA sequences in this sample as well. In nucleotides, the CDR3 is TGCGCCAGCAGCTTGGGGGACGTATCCTACGAGCAGTACTTC. Amino acids: CASSLGDVSYEQYF. The chain couples TRBV5-1 to TRBJ2-7; the D call may be TRBD1 or TRBD2 (5 bases each). Trimming pared 0 bases from V and 1 base from J, leaving 8 bases between. The CDR3 is 14 residues long. Germline values: CDR1 SGHRS, CDR2 YFSETQ.

This rearrangement joins TRBV28 to TRBJ1-2, with 8 nucleotides matching TRBD1. With V trimmed by 8 bases and J by 5 bases, 16 bases remained unmatched. Germline V gene sequence: CDR1 MDHEN, CDR2 SYDVKM. This CDR3 has 16 residues. The CDR3: CASAKSRTGRRYGYTF. In nucleotides, the CDR3 is TGTGCCAGCGCGAAGTCCAGGACAGGGCGAAGATATGGCTACACCTTC.

This chain connects TRBV5-1 to TRBJ2-7; D is undetermined. Looked up from germline, CDR1 is SGHRS and CDR2 is YFSETQ. CDR3 length: 14 residues. Deletions cut 7 bases from V and 0 bases from J, with 14 bases between. The CDR3 sequence is CASPVSADSYEQYF. For the CDR3, the DNA is TGCGCCAGCCCCGTCTCGGCAGACTCCTACGAGCAGTACTTC.

The chain couples TRBV6-1 to TRBJ2-7; D remains ambiguous. Germline V CDR1 and CDR2: MNHNS, SASEGT. The V end lost 6 bases, the J end lost 0 bases, and 9 bases lay between the germline ends. CDR3 length: 13 residues. In nucleotides, the CDR3 is TGTGCCAGCAGCCGGCCCGGCTCCTACGAGCAGTACTTC. Translating gives CASSRPGSYEQYF.

V and J are TRBV10-3 and TRBJ2-1; possibly TRBD2 for D (5 bases). The V end was cut by 0 bases, the J end by 2 bases, with 8 bases between. The CDR3 covers 15 residues. CDR1 and CDR2 from the germline V gene are ENHRY and SYGVKD. CDR3 region: CAISESTRAYNEQFF. CDR3 in DNA: TGTGCCATCAGTGAGTCAACTAGGGCCTACAATGAGCAGTTCTTC.

This chain connects TRBV6-6 to TRBJ1-4; the match to TRBD1 covers 9 bases. Unmatched junction bases numbered 10, after V lost 8 bases and J lost 6 bases. The CDR3 has 15 amino acids. Per germline, CDR1 MNHNY and CDR2 SVGAGI (reference sequence). CDR3: CASRNSQGAHEKLFF. The CDR3 nucleotides read TGTGCCAGCCGGAACTCACAGGGGGCGCATGAAAAACTGTTTTTT.

V and J are TRBV4-1 and TRBJ2-5; no firm D call. This CDR3 is 14 amino acids long. Germline CDR1 and CDR2: MGHRA and YSYEKL. Trimming took off 4 bases at V and 4 bases at J, with 13 bases between the two ends. This CDR3 reads CASSLLPRLETQYF. CDR3 DNA: TGCGCCAGCAGCCTCCTCCCCCGGCTAGAGACCCAGTACTTC.

The V and J genes are TRBV5-4 and TRBJ2-7; 9 bases align to TRBD2. This CDR3 comprises 13 residues. Germline CDR1 is SGHNT and CDR2 is YYREEE (reference sequence). The V and J ends lost 0 bases and 10 bases, in that order; junction bases with no gene match: 5. This CDR3 reads CASSLGTSAIQYF. CDR3 coding DNA: TGTGCCAGCAGCTTGGGGACTAGCGCCATACAGTACTTC.

The J gene is TRBJ2-1, the V gene TRBV5-1; possibly TRBD2 for D (5 bases). Looked up from germline, CDR1 is SGHRS and CDR2 is YFSETQ. V was pared by 1 base and J by 8 bases, with 10 bases between. This CDR3 is 13 amino acids long. CDR3 loop: CASSLRGPDEQFF. The CDR3 DNA reads as TGCGCCAGCAGCTTGCGCGGGCCCGATGAGCAGTTCTTC.

The chain recombines TRBV5-6 with TRBJ2-7; the match to TRBD2 covers 7 bases. This CDR3 has 15 residues. Germline V gene sequence: CDR1 SGHDT, CDR2 YYEEEE. Trimming at V came to 1 base and at J to 2 bases, leaving 6 bases not matched to a gene. CDR3 sequence reads: CASSLRTGGPYEQYF. In DNA, the CDR3 is TGTGCCAGCAGCTTGCGTACGGGAGGCCCCTACGAGCAGTACTTC.

The DNA for the CDR3 is TGTGCCAGCAGCTTGGCTCCCCGGGCTTTCTTT. Residues: CASSLAPRAFF. V gene TRBV5-8 combines with J gene TRBJ1-1; the D is unclear. The CDR3 consists of 11 residues. V gave up 0 bases and J gave up 11 bases, with 8 bases separating them. Per the germline V gene, CDR1 is SGHTS and CDR2 is YDEGEE.

The chain has TRBV10-3 and TRBJ2-7, with D unclear. Germline loops: CDR1 ENHRY, CDR2 SYGVKD. With 3 bases removed from V and 0 bases from J, the gap between germline ends came to 9 bases. The CDR3 has 14 amino acids. In DNA form, the CDR3 reads TGTGCCATCAGTGACTTGGGGTCCTCCTACGAGCAGTACTTC. Its protein product is CAISDLGSSYEQYF.